The T cell receptor beta chain under discussion was sequenced for a study of CD8 T cells in Susac syndrome. Random hexamers were used to reverse transcribe the RNA input (0.5 to 1 ug). The authors amplified TCR beta CDR3 across 54 Vbeta and 13 Jbeta using immunoSEQ multiplex PCR. TCRdb re-derived calls from the immunoSEQ multiplex PCR reads in MiXCR, one entry per CDR3 protein. The sample gives 150,000 to 200,000 distinct CDR3 sequences, roughly 91% of which show up once; about 0.1% is in the top ten. The CDR3 contains 14 residues. Germline V gives CDR1 LGHDT, CDR2 YNNKEL (reference sequence). V was trimmed by 5 bases and J by 5 bases, leaving 15 bases between them.

The receptor was derived from a human donor with Susac syndrome. Sequencing was performed on CD4+ T cells from PBMCs. V is TRBV3-1 and J is TRBJ2-5; D unclear. Here the CDR3 DNA reads TGTGCCAGCAGCTCTCGGAACAGTAAGGAGACCCAGTACTTC. It encodes CASSSRNSKETQYF.